Following are 15 T cell receptor beta chains from one sample sequenced in a study of CD8 T cells in Susac syndrome. RNA in amounts of roughly 0.5 to 1 ug was reverse transcribed with random hexamers. From the immunoSEQ multiplex PCR reads, TCRdb called clonotypes with MiXCR, one entry per CDR3 protein. The table includes hundreds of thousands of distinct CDR3 sequences, approximately 85% detected once. The sequenced material came from CD8+ T cells from PBMCs. These receptors were collected from a human donor with multiple sclerosis.

The chain has TRBV12-5 and TRBJ2-1; perhaps TRBD1 as D (5 bases). With 2 bases removed from V and 7 bases from J, the gap between germline ends came to 9 bases. The CDR3 runs to 13 residues. Germline lookup yields CDR1 LGHNT and CDR2 FRNRAP. CDR3 loop: CASGLLQANEQFF. In DNA form, the CDR3 reads TGTGCTAGTGGTTTGTTACAGGCTAATGAGCAGTTCTTC. Full variable domain (rest looked up from reference TRBV12-5 and TRBJ2-1): DARVTQTPRHKVTEMGQEVTMRCQPILGHNTVFWYRQTMMQGLELLAYFRNRAPLDDSGMPKDRFSAEMPDATLATLKIQPSEPRDSAVYFCASGLLQANEQFFGPGTRLTVL.

The CDR3 nucleotides are TGTGCCAGCAGTTTTTTAGGGGCTAAGGGTTACAATGAGCAGTTCTTC. Translating it yields CASSFLGAKGYNEQFF. The chain carries TRBV27 and TRBJ2-1, with a weak D call TRBD1 (5 bases). The V and J ends lost 3 bases and 4 bases respectively, with 16 bases between them. Germline V gives CDR1 MNHEY, CDR2 SMNVEV (reference sequence). The CDR3 contains 16 residues.

V usage is TRBV6-2 or TRBV6-3 and J usage is TRBJ1-5; 8 positions match TRBD1. The ends lost 8 bases at V and 7 bases at J; junction bases unmatched: 13. Germline CDR1 reads MNHEY; CDR2 reads SVGEGT. The CDR3 has 15 amino acids. The CDR3 DNA is TGTGCCAGCCTCTGGGGTCAGGGGGCGCAGCAGCCCCAGCATTTT. This codes for CASLWGQGAQQPQHF.

The V call is TRBV3-1, the J call TRBJ1-5; TRBD1 matches at 7 bases. V was clipped by 0 bases and J by 0 bases; unmatched bases: 26. CDR3 length: 24 amino acids. Per germline, CDR1 LGHDT and CDR2 YNNKEL (reference sequence). The CDR3 sequence is CASSQDDPPNLLFRDRYSNQPQHF. The CDR3 bases are TGTGCCAGCAGCCAAGATGACCCTCCAAATCTACTCTTCCGGGACAGATATAGCAATCAGCCCCAGCATTTT.

This sequence joins TRBV5-1 and TRBJ1-3; D gene unclear. The length of the CDR3 is 16 residues. V was clipped by 3 bases and J by 0 bases, with 13 bases between them. The V gene's germline CDR1 is SGHRS and CDR2 YFSETQ. The CDR3 loop reads CASSSGRWSSGNTIYF. The CDR3 DNA reads TGCGCCAGCAGCTCCGGCCGGTGGAGCTCTGGAAACACCATATATTTT.

V is TRBV7-6 and J is TRBJ2-1, with D possibly matching TRBD2 (6 bases). CDR1 is SGHVS and CDR2 is FNYEAQ in the germline V gene. The V and J ends lost 3 bases and 4 bases respectively, with 13 bases between them. The CDR3 runs to 15 residues. CDR3 bases: TGTGCCAGCAGCTTGACGGGGGAACGGTACAATGAGCAGTTCTTC. Protein sequence: CASSLTGERYNEQFF.

V is TRBV6-2 or TRBV6-3 and J is TRBJ2-1; 7 nucleotides align to TRBD2. This CDR3 comprises 16 residues. J was trimmed by 2 bases and V by 6 bases; bases with no gene match: 10. Germline CDR1 is MNHEY and CDR2 is SVGEGT. The CDR3 here is CASSPRGGGPYNEQFF. In DNA, the CDR3 is TGTGCCAGCAGCCCCCGGGGCGGGGGTCCCTACAATGAGCAGTTCTTC.

The rearrangement links TRBV19 to TRBJ1-1; D uncertain. Germline loops: CDR1 LNHDA, CDR2 SQIVND (reference sequence). This CDR3 has 16 amino acids. The V end was cut by 1 base, the J end by 1 base, with 13 bases between. The DNA for the CDR3 is TGTGCCAGTAGTATAGGGGCAGGATCAAGGAACACTGAAGCTTTCTTT. This codes for CASSIGAGSRNTEAFF.

This clonotype has only one observation. The chain links TRBV28 to TRBJ2-7, with 7 bases lining up with TRBD1. Germline lookup yields CDR1 MDHEN and CDR2 SYDVKM. The CDR3 is 14 amino acids. V dropped 7 bases and J dropped 3; count of bases not matched to a gene: 9. The CDR3 DNA reads TGTGCCAGCACCCTAACCGGGACAGACTACGAGCAGTACTTC. Its protein product is CASTLTGTDYEQYF.

The chain has TRBV5-4 and TRBJ2-7, with D maybe TRBD1 (6 bases). V was trimmed by 1 base and J by 7 bases, leaving 15 bases between them. CDR3 length equals 14 residues. Germline loops: CDR1 SGHNT, CDR2 YYREEE (reference sequence). CDR3 protein: CASSLTTQGGEQYF. CDR3 coding DNA: TGTGCCAGCAGCTTGACGACACAGGGCGGGGAGCAGTACTTC.

The chain combines TRBV6-5 with TRBJ2-7, with TRBD1 as a possible D gene (5 bases). Trimming removed 5 bases from V and 7 bases from J, with 21 bases in between. The CDR3 contains 15 residues. The germline V gene has CDR1 MNHEY and CDR2 SVGAGI. CDR3 sequence (DNA): TGTGCCAGCAGTAAAACCGCCATACTGGGGCCTGAGCAGTACTTC. As protein: CASSKTAILGPEQYF.

The rearrangement uses TRBV4-3 and TRBJ1-2; 7 bases are shared with TRBD1. The CDR3 is 14 amino acids. Germline lookup yields CDR1 LGHNA and CDR2 YSLEER. The J segment lost 2 bases and the V segment lost 5 bases, leaving 5 bases of the junction unmatched. The DNA for the CDR3 is TGCGCCAGCAGCGCTGACAGGGCGAACTATGGCTACACCTTC. Translated, it gives CASSADRANYGYTF.

V gene TRBV27 combines with J gene TRBJ2-4; 8 bases line up with TRBD2. The CDR3 runs 15 residues. J lost 6 bases, V lost 3 bases, and 7 bases had no gene match. Germline CDR1 reads MNHEY; CDR2 reads SMNVEV (reference sequence). The CDR3 region has the DNA TGTGCCAGCAGTTTGTCGGTGCTAGCGGGAAACATTCAGTACTTC. The encoded protein is CASSLSVLAGNIQYF.

The rearrangement uses TRBV7-9 and TRBJ1-3, with a weak D call TRBD1 (6 bases). The CDR3 sequence is 15 residues long. V lost 5 bases, J lost 1 base, and 12 bases lay in between. CDR1 and CDR2 from the germline V gene are SEHNR and FQNEAQ (reference sequence). CDR3 sequence reads: CASSQGHLSGNTIYF. CDR3 nucleotide sequence: TGTGCCAGCAGCCAGGGACATTTGTCTGGAAACACCATATATTTT.

This clonotype was seen just once. V and J are TRBV6-5 and TRBJ2-7, with unresolved D. Germline loops: CDR1 MNHEY, CDR2 SVGAGI. CDR3 length: 15 amino acids. Trimming removed 0 bases at V and 2 bases at J, with 11 bases between. For the CDR3, the DNA is TGTGCCAGCAGTTACTCTCACCGTCTCACCTACGAGCAGTACTTC. Amino acid sequence: CASSYSHRLTYEQYF.